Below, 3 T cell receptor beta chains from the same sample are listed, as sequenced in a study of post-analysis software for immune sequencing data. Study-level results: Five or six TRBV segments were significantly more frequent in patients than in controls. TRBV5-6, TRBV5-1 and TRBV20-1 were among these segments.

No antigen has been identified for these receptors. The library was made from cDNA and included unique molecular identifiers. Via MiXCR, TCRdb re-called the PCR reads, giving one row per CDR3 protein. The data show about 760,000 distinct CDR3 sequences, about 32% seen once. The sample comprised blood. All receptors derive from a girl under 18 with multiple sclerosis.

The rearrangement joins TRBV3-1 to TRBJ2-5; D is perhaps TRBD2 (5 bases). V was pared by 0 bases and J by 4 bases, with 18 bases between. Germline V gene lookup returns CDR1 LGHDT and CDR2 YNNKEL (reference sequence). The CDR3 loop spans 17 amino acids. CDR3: CASSQDRPTGIAETQYF. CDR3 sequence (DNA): TGTGCCAGCAGCCAAGATCGGCCAACGGGGATAGCAGAGACCCAGTACTTC.

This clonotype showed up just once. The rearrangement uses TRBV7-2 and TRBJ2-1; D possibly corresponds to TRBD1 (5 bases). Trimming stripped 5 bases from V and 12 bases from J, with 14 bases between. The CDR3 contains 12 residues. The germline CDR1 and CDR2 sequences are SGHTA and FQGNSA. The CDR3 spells CASSPGGAAQFF. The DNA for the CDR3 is TGTGCCAGCAGCCCCGGTGGGGCGGCGCAGTTCTTC.

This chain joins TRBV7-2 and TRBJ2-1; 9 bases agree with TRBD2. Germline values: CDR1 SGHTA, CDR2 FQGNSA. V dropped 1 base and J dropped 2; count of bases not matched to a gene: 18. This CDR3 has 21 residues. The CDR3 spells CASSLGRGGTHNYSTYNEQFF. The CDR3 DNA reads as TGTGCCAGCAGCTTAGGGCGGGGGGGGACACACAACTACTCAACCTACAATGAGCAGTTCTTC.